A selection of T cell receptor beta chains follows, all from one sample in a study of blood T cell repertoires in COVID-19. Libraries were prepared by immunoSEQ multiplex PCR; TCRdb keeps only in-frame clonotypes and omits some of them. The sample yields fewer than 500,000 clones, about nine tenths seen once. The sequenced sample was peripheral blood. Source of these receptors: a young woman with active or convalescent COVID-19. Both conserved end residues are part of each CDR3. The D gene is left open where the match is weak. Some rows have no size entry. The others give once, few or many, or a class for an expanded clone.

clone_size j_call d_call v_call cdr3_length cdr3_aa cdr3_nt
- TRBJ2-3 - TRBV4-1 16 CASSQVVAGAENTQYF TGCGCCAGCAGCCAGGTGGTAGCTGGGGCGGAAAATACGCAGTATTTT
- TRBJ2-5 - TRBV5-1 14 CASRYRGAAETQYF TGCGCCAGCAGATATCGGGGGGCGGCAGAGACCCAGTACTTC
- TRBJ1-5 - TRBV10-2 14 CASSFQASNQPQHF TGCGCCAGCTCTTTTCAGGCAAGCAATCAGCCCCAGCATTTT
- TRBJ1-1 - TRBV4-1 13 CASSPVAEPEAFF TGCGCCAGCAGCCCTGTGGCGGAGCCTGAAGCTTTCTTT
once TRBJ1-1 - TRBV7-9 16 CASSQQGWAVDTEAFF TGTGCCAGCAGCCAACAGGGATGGGCTGTAGACACTGAAGCTTTCTTT
- TRBJ2-3 TRBD2 TRBV5-1 16 CASSPGLAEHTDTQYF TGCGCCAGCAGCCCGGGACTAGCGGAACACACAGATACGCAGTATTTT
few TRBJ2-1 - TRBV4-1 16 CASSQVDTSSYNEQFF TGCGCCAGCAGCCAAGTGGACACGAGCTCCTACAATGAGCAGTTCTTC
- TRBJ1-3 TRBD1 TRBV18 15 CASSPETGSGNTIYF TGTGCCAGCTCACCAGAGACAGGGTCTGGAAACACCATATATTTT
- TRBJ2-1 TRBD2 TRBV10-3 15 CAIAREASGWGEQFF TGTGCCATCGCACGAGAGGCTAGCGGGTGGGGTGAGCAGTTCTTC
- TRBJ1-4 TRBD1 TRBV3-1/TRBV3-2 14 CASSPGQGNEKLFF TGTGCCAGCAGCCCAGGACAGGGGAATGAAAAACTGTTTTTT
- TRBJ2-1 TRBD1 TRBV6-1 15 CASSETGPNYNEQFF TGTGCCAGCAGTGAGACAGGGCCTAACTACAATGAGCAGTTCTTC
- TRBJ1-2 TRBD1 TRBV6-1 14 CASSEAGQGYGYTF TGTGCCAGCAGTGAAGCGGGACAGGGCTATGGCTACACCTTC
- TRBJ1-2 - TRBV7-9 14 CASSIAESPYGYTF TGTGCCAGCAGCATCGCGGAGAGCCCCTATGGCTACACCTTC
- TRBJ2-7 TRBD2 TRBV10-2 16 CASSDREARKPYEQYF TGCGCCAGCAGTGACCGGGAGGCGCGGAAACCCTACGAGCAGTACTTC
- TRBJ1-2 - TRBV19 12 CASSINKYGYTF TGTGCCAGTAGTATCAACAAGTATGGCTACACCTTC
- TRBJ1-2 - TRBV5-1 15 CASSLAPTENYGYTF TGCGCCAGCAGCTTGGCCCCAACAGAAAACTATGGCTACACCTTC
- TRBJ1-5 - TRBV6-1 15 CASSEVVNSNQPQHF TGTGCCAGCAGTGAAGTTGTTAATAGCAATCAGCCCCAGCATTTT
- TRBJ2-1 TRBD2 TRBV4-2 17 CASSQNTLAGVYNEQFF TGTGCCAGCAGCCAAAATACACTAGCGGGTGTTTACAATGAGCAGTTCTTC
- TRBJ2-5 TRBD2 TRBV19 15 CASSIAGLAGETQYF TGTGCCAGTAGTATAGCGGGACTAGCGGGCGAGACCCAGTACTTC
- TRBJ1-2 - TRBV19 13 CASSMATGAAYTF TGTGCCAGTAGTATGGCTACAGGAGCAGCCTACACCTTC
few TRBJ2-7 - TRBV3-1/TRBV3-2 17 CASSHKSDDTSSYEQYF TGTGCCAGCAGCCACAAAAGTGATGACACCAGCTCCTACGAGCAGTACTTC
- TRBJ2-7 TRBD2 TRBV5-6 15 CASSFTSGNTYEQYF TGTGCCAGCAGCTTCACTAGCGGGAACACCTACGAGCAGTACTTC
once TRBJ2-7 TRBD2 TRBV7-6 15 CASSRTSGIAYEQYF TGTGCCAGCAGCCGGACTAGCGGGATTGCGTACGAGCAGTACTTC
- TRBJ1-1 - TRBV11-2 16 CASSPLRDRRSTEAFF TGTGCCAGCAGCCCCTTGAGAGACAGAAGGTCCACTGAAGCTTTCTTT
- TRBJ1-6 TRBD1 TRBV18 14 CASSPMDRDSPLHF TGTGCCAGCTCACCCATGGACAGGGATTCACCCCTCCACTTT
- TRBJ2-5 TRBD2 TRBV7-9 17 CASARWGAGDGQETQYF TGTGCCAGCGCTCGGTGGGGAGCGGGGGACGGGCAAGAGACCCAGTACTTC
- TRBJ1-6 - TRBV7-8 13 CASSLEGGSPLHF TGTGCCAGCAGCTTAGAAGGGGGTTCACCCCTCCACTTT
- TRBJ2-2 - TRBV19 16 CASSTRPGTNTGELFF TGTGCCAGTAGTACACGCCCAGGAACGAACACCGGGGAGCTGTTTTTT
- TRBJ1-1 TRBD1 TRBV14 12 CASSQLQGHAFF TGTGCCAGCAGCCAATTACAGGGGCACGCTTTCTTT
- TRBJ2-1 TRBD2 TRBV25-1 17 CASSPLVASGRGDEQFF TGTGCCAGCAGTCCCCTGGTGGCTAGCGGGAGGGGAGATGAGCAGTTCTTC
- TRBJ1-4 - TRBV19 14 CASSIGRVGEKLFF TGTGCCAGTAGTATCGGCAGGGTCGGTGAAAAACTGTTTTTT
- TRBJ1-2 - TRBV21-1 16 CASSKAGQGWALGYTF TGTGCCAGCAGCAAAGCGGGACAAGGGTGGGCGCTTGGCTACACCTTC
- TRBJ1-2 - TRBV27 14 CASSLSAGDYGYTF TGTGCCAGCAGTTTATCCGCAGGTGACTATGGCTACACCTTC
- TRBJ2-1 TRBD2 TRBV4-1 19 CASSQDSPTSGNPYNEQFF TGCGCCAGCAGCCAAGATTCCCCGACTAGCGGGAACCCCTACAATGAGCAGTTCTTC
few TRBJ1-1 - TRBV19 15 CASMVVQGGIDEAFF TGTGCCAGTATGGTGGTCCAGGGAGGAATCGATGAAGCTTTCTTT
once TRBJ2-3 TRBD2 TRBV7-2 15 CASSSGSGGTDTQYF TGTGCCAGCAGCTCCGGTAGCGGGGGCACAGATACGCAGTATTTT
- TRBJ1-1 - TRBV3-1/TRBV3-2 17 CASSQLRKTGSGTEAFF TGTGCCAGCAGCCAACTTAGAAAAACAGGGAGTGGAACTGAAGCTTTCTTT
- TRBJ1-2 - TRBV27 13 CASSPGHPYGYTF TGTGCCAGCAGTCCGGGACATCCCTATGGCTACACCTTC
- TRBJ2-1 - TRBV19 15 CASSGGLGERNEQFF TGTGCCAGTAGTGGGGGACTCGGGGAGAGGAATGAGCAGTTCTTC
- TRBJ1-4 - TRBV19 14 CASRRLGGDEKLFF TGTGCCAGTAGAAGACTTGGGGGCGATGAAAAACTGTTTTTT
- TRBJ1-5 - TRBV6-6 14 CASRIRDNYQPQHF TGTGCCAGCAGGATCCGGGACAACTATCAGCCCCAGCATTTT
- TRBJ1-1 TRBD1 TRBV3-1/TRBV3-2 15 CASSQSKGANTEAFF TGTGCCAGCAGCCAATCTAAGGGGGCGAACACTGAAGCTTTCTTT
- TRBJ1-4 - TRBV6-1 14 CASSETWVREKLFF TGTGCCAGCAGTGAAACCTGGGTGCGGGAAAAACTGTTTTTT
once TRBJ1-5 - TRBV6-1 16 CASSEALDTFNQPQHF TGTGCCAGCAGTGAAGCGCTGGACACCTTCAATCAGCCCCAGCATTTT
once TRBJ1-6 - TRBV7-8 16 CASADPGTPINSPLHF TGTGCCAGCGCAGATCCCGGGACACCAATTAATTCACCCCTCCACTTT
- TRBJ1-6 - TRBV4-1 18 CASSRGSPDSSYNSPLHF TGCGCCAGCAGCCGGGGCTCCCCCGACAGCTCCTATAATTCACCCCTCCACTTT
- TRBJ2-5 - TRBV18 14 CASSPLAAGETQYF TGTGCCAGCTCACCACTAGCGGCAGGGGAGACCCAGTACTTC
- TRBJ1-5 TRBD1 TRBV6-1 15 CASSVAGQVSQPQHF TGTGCCAGCAGTGTAGCTGGACAGGTTAGTCAGCCCCAGCATTTT
- TRBJ1-1 - TRBV5-1 13 CASSLLRGTEAFF TGCGCCAGCAGCTTGCTCCGGGGCACTGAAGCTTTCTTT
- TRBJ1-1 - TRBV19 15 CASIPPSGMNTEAFF TGTGCCAGTATCCCCCCCTCGGGGATGAACACTGAAGCTTTCTTT
- TRBJ2-7 TRBD1 TRBV2 16 CASSDPRGQNSYEQYF TGTGCCAGCAGTGATCCCCGGGGACAGAACTCCTACGAGCAGTACTTC
- TRBJ2-3 - TRBV27 13 CASSADSTDTQYF TGTGCCAGCAGTGCGGATAGCACAGATACGCAGTATTTT
- TRBJ2-3 - TRBV24-1 13 CATQSALTDTQYF TGTGCCACCCAAAGCGCCCTCACAGATACGCAGTATTTT